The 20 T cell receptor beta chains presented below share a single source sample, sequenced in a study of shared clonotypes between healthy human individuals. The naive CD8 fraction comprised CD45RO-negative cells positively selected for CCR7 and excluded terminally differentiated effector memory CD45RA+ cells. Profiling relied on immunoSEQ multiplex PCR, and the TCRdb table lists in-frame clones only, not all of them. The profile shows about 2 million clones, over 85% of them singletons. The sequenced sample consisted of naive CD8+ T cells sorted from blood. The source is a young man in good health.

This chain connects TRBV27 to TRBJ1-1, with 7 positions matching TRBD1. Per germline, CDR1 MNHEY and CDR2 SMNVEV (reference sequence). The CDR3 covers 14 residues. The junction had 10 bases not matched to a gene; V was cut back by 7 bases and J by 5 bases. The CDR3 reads CASKQQGLWTEAFF. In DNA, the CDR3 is TGTGCCAGCAAACAACAGGGGCTCTGGACTGAAGCTTTCTTT.

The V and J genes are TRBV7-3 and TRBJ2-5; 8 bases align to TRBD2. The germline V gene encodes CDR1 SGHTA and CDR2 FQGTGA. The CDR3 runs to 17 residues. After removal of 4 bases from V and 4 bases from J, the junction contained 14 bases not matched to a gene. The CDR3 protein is CASSWGTSTQSRETQYF. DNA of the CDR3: TGTGCCAGCAGCTGGGGGACTAGTACGCAATCAAGAGAGACCCAGTACTTC.

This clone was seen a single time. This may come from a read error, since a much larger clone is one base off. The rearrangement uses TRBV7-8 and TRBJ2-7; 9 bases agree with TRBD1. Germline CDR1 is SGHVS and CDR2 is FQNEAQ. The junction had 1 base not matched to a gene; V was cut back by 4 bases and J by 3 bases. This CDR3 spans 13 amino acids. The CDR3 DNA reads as TGTGCCAGCAGCTGGGACAGGGACTACGAGCAGTACTTC. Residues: CASSWDRDYEQYF.

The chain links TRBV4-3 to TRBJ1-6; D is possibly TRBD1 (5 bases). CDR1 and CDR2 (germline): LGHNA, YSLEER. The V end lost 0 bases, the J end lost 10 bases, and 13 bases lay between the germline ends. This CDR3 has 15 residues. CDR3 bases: TGCGCCAGCAGCCAAGAATCGGGGCTCAAATCACCCCTCCACTTT. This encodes CASSQESGLKSPLHF.

The CDR3 loop reads CASSEGLSGELFF. CDR3 in DNA: TGTGCCAGCAGTGAAGGGCTGAGCGGGGAGCTGTTTTTT. The chain combines TRBV2 with TRBJ2-2, with D unclear. Germline V lookup: CDR1 SNHLY, CDR2 FYNNEI. The CDR3 runs to 13 residues. Trimming pared 1 base from V and 7 bases from J, leaving 7 bases between.

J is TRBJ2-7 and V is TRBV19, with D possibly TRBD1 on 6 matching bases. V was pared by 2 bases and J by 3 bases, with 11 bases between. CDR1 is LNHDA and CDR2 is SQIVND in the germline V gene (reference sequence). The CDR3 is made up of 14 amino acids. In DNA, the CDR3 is TGTGCCAGTAGTATATACGGCAGGGGCTACGAGCAGTACTTC. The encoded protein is CASSIYGRGYEQYF.

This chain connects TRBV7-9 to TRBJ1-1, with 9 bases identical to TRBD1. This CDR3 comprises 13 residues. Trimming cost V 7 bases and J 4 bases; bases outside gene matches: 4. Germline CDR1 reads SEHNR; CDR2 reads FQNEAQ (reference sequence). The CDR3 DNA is TGTGCCAGCACCCAGACAGGGGGCACTGAAGCTTTCTTT. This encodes CASTQTGGTEAFF.

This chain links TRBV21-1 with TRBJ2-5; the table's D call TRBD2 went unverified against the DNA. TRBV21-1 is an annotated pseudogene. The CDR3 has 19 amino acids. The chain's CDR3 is CASTLHLGTSGRVRETQYF. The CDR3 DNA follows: TGTGCCTCTACACTCCACCTCGGGACTAGCGGGAGGGTTCGGGAGACCCAGTACTTC.

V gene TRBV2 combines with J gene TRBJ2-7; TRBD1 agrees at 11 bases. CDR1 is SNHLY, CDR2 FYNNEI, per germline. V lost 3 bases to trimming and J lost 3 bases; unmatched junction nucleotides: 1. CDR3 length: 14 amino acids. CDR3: CASSEGQGDYEQYF. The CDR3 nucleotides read TGTGCCAGCAGTGAGGGACAGGGGGACTACGAGCAGTACTTC.

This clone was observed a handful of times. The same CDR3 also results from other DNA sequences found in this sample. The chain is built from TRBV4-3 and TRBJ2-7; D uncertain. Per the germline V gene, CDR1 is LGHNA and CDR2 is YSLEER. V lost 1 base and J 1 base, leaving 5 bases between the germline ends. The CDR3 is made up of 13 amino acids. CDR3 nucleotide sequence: TGCGCCAGCAGCCAAGGACCGTCCTACGAGCAGTACTTC. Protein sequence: CASSQGPSYEQYF.

The CDR3 loop is CASSVGGGTLDEQYF. Here the CDR3 DNA reads TGTGCCAGCAGCGTAGGAGGGGGGACCCTCGACGAGCAGTACTTC. V and J are TRBV9 and TRBJ2-7; D possibly uses TRBD1 or TRBD2 (6 bases each). Per germline, CDR1 SGDLS and CDR2 YYNGEE. V shed 0 bases and J shed 5 bases, with 15 bases lying between them. The CDR3 has 15 residues.

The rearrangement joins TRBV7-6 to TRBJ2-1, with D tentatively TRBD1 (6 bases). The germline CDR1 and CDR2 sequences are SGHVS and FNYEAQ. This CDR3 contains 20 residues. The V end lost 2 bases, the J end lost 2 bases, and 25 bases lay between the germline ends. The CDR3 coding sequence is TGTGCCAGCAGCTTACATCCCGGGACACCGGATCGCTCCCCCTACAATGAGCAGTTCTTC. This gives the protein CASSLHPGTPDRSPYNEQFF.

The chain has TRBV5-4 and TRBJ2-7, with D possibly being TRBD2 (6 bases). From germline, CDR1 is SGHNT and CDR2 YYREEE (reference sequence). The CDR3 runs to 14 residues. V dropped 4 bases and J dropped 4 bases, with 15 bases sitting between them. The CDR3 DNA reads TGTGCCAGCAGCGAACTAGCTTCTTCGTACGAGCAGTACTTC. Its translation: CASSELASSYEQYF.

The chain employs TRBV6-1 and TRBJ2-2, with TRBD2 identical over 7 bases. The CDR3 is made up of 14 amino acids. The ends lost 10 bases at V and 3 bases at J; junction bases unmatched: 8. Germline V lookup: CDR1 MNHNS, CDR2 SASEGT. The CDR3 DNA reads TGTGCCAATCGGGCGGGAGACTACACCGGGGAGCTGTTTTTT. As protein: CANRAGDYTGELFF.

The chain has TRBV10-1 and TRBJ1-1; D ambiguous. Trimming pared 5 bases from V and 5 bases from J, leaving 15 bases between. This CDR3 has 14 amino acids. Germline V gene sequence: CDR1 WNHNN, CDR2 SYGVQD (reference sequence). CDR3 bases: TGCGCCAGCAGTAAACAGAGGGATATTACTGAAGCTTTCTTT. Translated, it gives CASSKQRDITEAFF.

The DNA of the CDR3 is TGTGCCAGCGGACAGGGAGGCAATCAGCCCCAGCATTTT. Translating it yields CASGQGGNQPQHF. This rearrangement joins TRBV27 to TRBJ1-5; 8 nucleotides agree with TRBD1. With V trimmed by 8 bases and J by 2 bases, 2 bases remained unmatched. The germline V gene encodes CDR1 MNHEY and CDR2 SMNVEV (reference sequence). The CDR3 is made up of 13 amino acids.

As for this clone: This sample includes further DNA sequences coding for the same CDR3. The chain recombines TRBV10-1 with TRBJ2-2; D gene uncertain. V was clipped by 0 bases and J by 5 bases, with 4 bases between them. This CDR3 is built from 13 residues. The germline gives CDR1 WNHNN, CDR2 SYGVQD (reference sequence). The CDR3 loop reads CASSESGTGELFF. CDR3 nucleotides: TGCGCCAGCAGTGAGTCAGGGACCGGGGAGCTGTTTTTT.

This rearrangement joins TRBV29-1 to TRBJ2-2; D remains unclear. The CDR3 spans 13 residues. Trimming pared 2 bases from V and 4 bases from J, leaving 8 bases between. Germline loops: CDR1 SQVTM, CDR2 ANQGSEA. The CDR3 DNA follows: TGCAGCGTTGAAAGTCTGGGCACCGGGGAGCTGTTTTTT. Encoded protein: CSVESLGTGELFF.

The CDR3 here is CASSTPEGGYEKLFF. The CDR3 DNA follows: TGTGCCAGCAGCACCCCGGAGGGGGGATATGAAAAACTGTTTTTT. The chain carries TRBV7-9 and TRBJ1-4; possibly TRBD1 for D (6 bases). Trimming pared 5 bases from V and 6 bases from J, leaving 16 bases between. Germline lookup yields CDR1 SEHNR and CDR2 FQNEAQ (reference sequence). The CDR3 loop spans 15 amino acids. Using reference TRBV7-9 and TRBJ1-4 for the parts outside the CDR3, the full variable domain is DTGVSQNPRHKITKRGQNVTFRCDPISEHNRLYWYRQTLGQGPEFLTYFQNEAQLEKSRLLSDRFSAERPKGSFSTLEIQRTEQGDSAMYLCASSTPEGGYEKLFFGSGTQLSVL.

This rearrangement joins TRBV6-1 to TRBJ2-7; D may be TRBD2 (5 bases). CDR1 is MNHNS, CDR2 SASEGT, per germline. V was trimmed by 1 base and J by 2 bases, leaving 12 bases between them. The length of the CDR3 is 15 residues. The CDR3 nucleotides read TGTGCCAGCAGTGAAGTAGGGCTAGCAACCTACGAGCAGTACTTC. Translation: CASSEVGLATYEQYF.